One and the same sample provided the 18 T cell receptor beta chains below, sequenced in a study of identical twins. Using its own MiXCR run on the 5' RACE reads, TCRdb lists one record per CDR3 protein. Counted here are around 1.7 million distinct CDR3 sequences, less than 35% occurring once; the ten biggest clones make up about 0.27%. Sequenced input: cord blood. The receptors come from a newborn girl in good health.

The chain links TRBV12-3 or TRBV12-4 to TRBJ2-1; the match to TRBD2 covers 10 bases. V lost 2 bases, J lost 1 base, and 8 bases stayed unmatched. This CDR3 contains 18 residues. The CDR3 DNA sequence: TGTGCCAGCAGTTTAATACTAGCGGGGCCGGGGTCCTACAATGAGCAGTTCTTC. It translates to CASSLILAGPGSYNEQFF.

The chain joins TRBV25-1 to TRBJ2-5; 8 bases align to TRBD2. V lost 2 bases and J lost 1; bases outside the gene matches: 3. The CDR3 spans 15 residues. Germline V gives CDR1 MGHDK, CDR2 SYGVNS. For the CDR3, the DNA is TGTGCCAGCAGTGAAACTAGCGGCCTCCAAGAGACCCAGTACTTC. It codes for CASSETSGLQETQYF.

This clonotype was seen more than once but under ten times. The rearrangement links TRBV4-1 to TRBJ1-4, with D uncertain. Germline CDR1 and CDR2: MGHRA and YSYEKL. The CDR3 runs 14 residues. Trimming removed 4 bases from V and 5 bases from J, with 11 bases in between. In DNA, the CDR3 is TGCGCCAGCAGCCCAAGAGTGGGAAATGAAAAACTGTTTTTT. Its translation is CASSPRVGNEKLFF.

As DNA, the CDR3 is TGTGCCAGCAGCCAAGCCGGGACAGGGGCGGGCTACACCTTC. Residues: CASSQAGTGAGYTF. The J gene is TRBJ1-2, the V gene TRBV4-2; 10 bases fit TRBD1. The J segment lost 8 bases and the V segment lost 1 base, leaving 4 bases of the junction unmatched. CDR3 length equals 14 residues. Germline assignment: CDR1 LGHNA and CDR2 YNFKEQ.

This rearrangement joins TRBV6-1 to TRBJ2-1; D remains unclear. The CDR3 sequence is 15 residues long. Trimming cost V 6 bases and J 4 bases, with 16 bases left between them. Germline CDR1 is MNHNS and CDR2 is SASEGT. The CDR3, as DNA: TGTGCCAGCAGATTCGGACCAGGCCCTTACAATGAGCAGTTCTTC. It translates to CASRFGPGPYNEQFF.

The rearrangement joins TRBV9 to TRBJ2-7; the match to TRBD1 covers 9 bases. The end of the DNA aligns better with TRBJ2-5, so the J call may be wrong. This CDR3 has 16 residues. The germline V gene encodes CDR1 SGDLS and CDR2 YYNGEE. Here the CDR3 reads CASTTGTGTPQETQYF. CDR3 sequence (DNA): TGTGCCAGCACCACGGGGACAGGGACCCCCCAAGAGACCCAGTACTTC.

There are many counts of this clonotype. V and J are TRBV18 and TRBJ1-6; D uncertain. CDR1 and CDR2 from the germline V gene are KGHSH and LQKENI. The CDR3 runs to 13 residues. With 5 bases removed from V and 6 bases from J, the gap between germline ends came to 8 bases. The CDR3 sequence is CASSDRANSPLHF. The CDR3 DNA reads TGTGCCAGCTCAGATCGGGCTAATTCACCCCTCCACTTT.

The CDR3 protein is CSVMTGINTEAFF. The CDR3 DNA reads TGCAGCGTGATGACAGGGATCAACACTGAAGCTTTCTTT. The chain couples TRBV29-1 to TRBJ1-1; 7 bases are a match to TRBD1. The CDR3 spans 13 residues. Trimming at V came to 6 bases and at J to 2 bases, leaving 6 bases not matched to a gene. Germline CDR1 and CDR2: SQVTM and ANQGSEA.

This chain connects TRBV3-1 to TRBJ1-5; D gene uncertain. Trimming shortened V by 3 bases and J by 0 bases, and 6 bases separated the two germline ends. The CDR3 covers 14 residues. CDR1 is LGHDT, CDR2 YNNKEL, per germline (reference sequence). The CDR3, as DNA: TGTGCCAGCAGCCACGGCGATAGCAATCAGCCCCAGCATTTT. Protein sequence: CASSHGDSNQPQHF.

The sample holds many counts of this clonotype. This chain connects TRBV12-3 or TRBV12-4 to TRBJ1-6; 7 bases align to TRBD1. V lost 6 bases, J lost 0 bases, and 2 bases stayed unmatched. The CDR3 loop spans 15 amino acids. The CDR3 protein is CASSSGGSYNSPLHF. The CDR3 DNA sequence: TGTGCCAGCAGCTCAGGGGGCTCCTATAATTCACCCCTCCACTTT.

This clonotype was seen more than once but under ten times. The chain recombines TRBV5-1 with TRBJ2-7; 7 bases fit TRBD2. CDR3 length: 15 amino acids. The trim removed 1 base at V and 2 bases at J, leaving 6 bases unmatched. Per the germline V gene, CDR1 is SGHRS and CDR2 is YFSETQ. The CDR3 DNA follows: TGCGCCAGCAGCTTGAATAGCGGGCGTACCTACGAGCAGTACTTC. This encodes CASSLNSGRTYEQYF.

The chain is built from TRBV20-1 and TRBJ2-2; 8 nucleotides line up with TRBD1. Germline-derived CDR1 and CDR2 are DFQATT and SNEGSKA (reference sequence). This CDR3 spans 14 amino acids. V lost 5 bases, J lost 5 bases, and 7 bases stayed unmatched. The CDR3 loop reads CSARRDRRTGELFF. The CDR3 bases are TGCAGTGCTCGTAGGGACAGGAGGACCGGGGAGCTGTTTTTT.

This clonotype has just a few counts. The DNA of the CDR3 is TGCAGTGCTAGTCGGATCAGGGGCCGAACTAGCACAGATACGCAGTATTTT. This translates into CSASRIRGRTSTDTQYF. The chain joins TRBV20-1 to TRBJ2-3; tentative D call: TRBD1 (6 bases). The V and J ends lost 3 bases and 0 bases respectively, with 19 bases between them. CDR1 is DFQATT, CDR2 SNEGSKA, per germline (reference sequence). There are 17 residues in the CDR3.

This clonotype has just one count. The chain is built from TRBV4-1 and TRBJ2-5, with D unresolved. CDR3 length equals 14 residues. Trimming took off 1 base at V and 5 bases at J, with 11 bases between the two ends. The germline V gene has CDR1 MGHRA and CDR2 YSYEKL. CDR3 nucleotide sequence: TGCGCCAGCAGCCAAGTAACAACCCAGGAGACCCAGTACTTC. Protein product: CASSQVTTQETQYF.

In its sample, this clonotype was seen a few times. The chain joins TRBV28 to TRBJ1-2; possible D gene TRBD1, 5 bases. The length of the CDR3 is 15 residues. Germline V gives CDR1 MDHEN, CDR2 SYDVKM. Trimming left V 0 bases short and J 3 bases short, with 11 bases between. DNA of the CDR3: TGTGCCAGCAGTTTATGGGCCGGGGCGGACTATGGCTACACCTTC. Amino acid sequence: CASSLWAGADYGYTF.

The chain employs TRBV28 and TRBJ1-1; 10 bases fit TRBD1. Germline values: CDR1 MDHEN, CDR2 SYDVKM. The CDR3 contains 13 residues. The J segment lost 11 bases and the V segment lost 2 bases, leaving 5 bases of the junction unmatched. CDR3 bases: TGTGCCAGCAGTTTACCTCGGGGACAGGGGGCTTTCTTT. Its protein product is CASSLPRGQGAFF.

The table lists this clonotype with a few counts. The chain uses TRBV27 and TRBJ2-1; a possible D gene is TRBD2 (6 bases). CDR3 size: 13 residues. Germline V gene data show CDR1 as MNHEY and CDR2 as SMNVEV (reference sequence). The V and J ends lost 6 bases and 7 bases respectively, with 13 bases between them. The CDR3 coding sequence is TGTGCCAGCAGGGCATCGGAGGGGAATGAGCAGTTCTTC. Its translation: CASRASEGNEQFF.

The genes are TRBV3-1 and TRBJ2-1; a possible D gene is TRBD2 (5 bases). Per the germline V gene, CDR1 is LGHDT and CDR2 is YNNKEL (reference sequence). The CDR3 loop spans 19 amino acids. V lost 4 bases, J lost 0 bases, and 22 bases lay in between. DNA for the CDR3: TGTGCCAGCAGCCCAGCAGCCGGGATCCTACTAGGCTCCTACAATGAGCAGTTCTTC. Residues: CASSPAAGILLGSYNEQFF.